This T cell receptor beta chain emerged from a study of cytomegalovirus exposure and HLA in healthy donors. This clone was detected only once. Antigen unknown. Only in-frame clones appear in the TCRdb table, and some are missing; sequencing was by immunoSEQ multiplex PCR. The data show roughly 71,000 clones, 85% to 95% seen once. The donors were in the approximately 120-subject validation cohort; that cohort was separate from the 666-subject first cohort. Study results and caveats: Most TCR sequences were uncommon, yet certain public TCRs appeared in many donors. Diagnosis of cytomegalovirus status made by the classifier reportedly showed high specificity and sensitivity.

Germline CDR1 is MDHEN and CDR2 is SYDVKM. The V end was cut by 6 bases, the J end by 5 bases, with 22 bases between. The CDR3 runs 16 residues. The clonotype originates from a woman between 18 and 29 years old in good health and CMV-seronegative. The V call is TRBV28, the J call TRBJ1-1, with D unresolved. The sequenced sample was PBMCs. This chain's CDR3 is CASSGVSGPTGTEAFF. The CDR3 nucleotides read TGTGCCAGCAGCGGGGTCTCCGGCCCGACGGGGACTGAAGCTTTCTTT.